This TCR beta chain was identified during a study of blood T cell repertoires in COVID-19. Study details: Acute-phase and convalescent COVID-19 samples originated in the United States, Italy and Spain. The cDNA or gDNA used as material had been derived from T cells, B-cell-depleted T cells, or PBMCs.

V lost 2 bases and J 6 bases, leaving 18 bases between the germline ends. Germline V gene sequence: CDR1 SQVTM, CDR2 ANQGSEA. The CDR3 totals 15 residues. How the authors handled the data: How many nucleated cells were present was estimated from reference gene primer amplification. Profiling relied on immunoSEQ multiplex PCR, and the TCRdb table lists in-frame clones only, not all of them. The D gene and trimming were derived from the DNA, and the V and J assignments and clone size from that table. The data contain some 50,000 clones, about nine tenths of them singletons. The chain has TRBV29-1 and TRBJ2-3; no firm D call. The sequence came from a middle-aged man with acute or convalescent COVID-19. Material for sequencing was peripheral blood. DNA of the CDR3: TGCAGCGTTGAAAAGAGGTCGGGTGGTTGGGATACGCAGTATTTT. Translation: CSVEKRSGGWDTQYF.